Reported below is one TCR beta chain. Additional DNA sequences in this sample encode the identical CDR3. Original handling: Using reference gene primer amplification, nucleated cell counts were estimated. Libraries were prepared by immunoSEQ multiplex PCR; TCRdb keeps only in-frame clonotypes and omits some of them. That table furnishes V, J and clone size, whereas the DNA furnished D and trimming. The sample consists of some 150,000 clones, 84% of them appearing once. Germline CDR1 GTSNPN, CDR2 SVGIG (reference sequence). The CDR3 sequence is 11 residues long. V was pared by 2 bases and J by 5 bases, with 7 bases between. The data are from a study of blood T cell repertoires in COVID-19. For the study at large: PBMCs, B-cell-depleted T cells, or T cells were the source of the cDNA or gDNA that made up the material.

The receptor was derived from a man aged 40-50 years who had recovered from COVID-19. The chain recombines TRBV30 with TRBJ2-7; D remains ambiguous. Sequenced material: peripheral blood. In DNA, the CDR3 is TGTGCCTGGAGTCATCGAGACGAGCAGTACTTC. Encoded protein: CAWSHRDEQYF.